One sample yielded the 21 T cell receptor beta chains listed below, sequenced in a study of cytomegalovirus exposure and HLA in healthy donors. PCR used 60 Vbeta primers and 13 Jbeta primers. Data came from immunoSEQ multiplex PCR; TCRdb stores just in-frame clones and leaves some out. Altogether around 130,000 clones are present, 8% to 9.5% being singletons, with the ten largest covering about 5.5%. Source material: PBMCs. These receptors originate from a man in his forties in good health and CMV-seronegative.

This clone was seen only a few times. A read error is likely here: a far larger clone is one base away. This chain uses TRBV4-3 with TRBJ1-1, with a tentative D call TRBD1 (6 bases). Looked up from germline, CDR1 is LGHNA and CDR2 is YSLEER. The CDR3 spans 14 residues. CDR3 nucleotides: TGCACCAGCAGCCAATCGCTAGGGGGCACTGAAGCTTTCTTT. Its protein product is CTSSQSLGGTEAFF.

The sample holds a few counts of this clone. This chain connects TRBV7-2 to TRBJ2-1, with D tentatively TRBD1 (5 bases). CDR1 is SGHTA and CDR2 is FQGNSA in the germline V gene. This CDR3 is 13 amino acids long. The germline V and J ends were trimmed by 3 bases and 10 bases, with 13 bases remaining between them. The CDR3: CASSFHQGGEQFF. In nucleotides, the CDR3 is TGTGCCAGCAGCTTTCACCAGGGTGGGGAGCAGTTCTTC.

The genes are TRBV19 and TRBJ1-5; 8 nucleotides agree with TRBD1. This CDR3 spans 14 amino acids. J lost 7 bases, V lost 6 bases, and 8 bases had no gene match. Germline V gene sequence: CDR1 LNHDA, CDR2 SQIVND (reference sequence). CDR3 loop: CASRITGGEQPQHF. The DNA of the CDR3 is TGTGCCAGTAGGATAACAGGGGGTGAGCAGCCCCAGCATTTT.

This clone has just a few counts. J is TRBJ2-3 and V is TRBV4-3; 7 nucleotides line up with TRBD2. The CDR3 runs 13 residues. V shed 4 bases and J 5 bases; nucleotides not matched to a gene: 3. The germline gives CDR1 LGHNA, CDR2 YSLEER. The CDR3 protein is CASSLSGVDTQYF. DNA for the CDR3: TGCGCCAGCAGCCTGAGCGGGGTAGATACGCAGTATTTT.

The chain is built from TRBV5-6 and TRBJ2-5; no clear D. Germline V CDR1 and CDR2: SGHDT, YYEEEE. V was clipped by 10 bases and J by 0 bases, with 10 bases between them. The CDR3 is made up of 12 amino acids. The CDR3 nucleotides are TGTGCCCCCGTATCAGACCAAGAGACCCAGTACTTC. It is translated as CAPVSDQETQYF.

This clone was counted only a few times. The DNA of the CDR3 is TGTGCCAGCAGCAGACTGTATAGCAATCAGCCCCAGCATTTT. It translates to CASSRLYSNQPQHF. The chain joins TRBV5-6 to TRBJ1-5, with D hard to call. The CDR3 extends over 14 amino acids. V was trimmed by 4 bases and J by 0 bases, leaving 8 bases between them. From germline, CDR1 is SGHDT and CDR2 YYEEEE.

Only a few counts were recorded for this clone. The rearrangement joins TRBV27 to TRBJ2-7, with 12 bases aligning to TRBD2. With V trimmed by 3 bases and J by 3 bases, 0 bases remained unmatched. CDR1 is MNHEY and CDR2 is SMNVEV in the germline V gene (reference sequence). The CDR3 runs to 14 residues. The CDR3: CASSLGLAGYEQYF. CDR3 DNA: TGTGCCAGCAGTTTGGGACTAGCGGGCTACGAGCAGTACTTC.

The genes are TRBV18 and TRBJ1-2, with D perhaps matching TRBD1 (6 bases). The V gene's germline CDR1 is KGHSH and CDR2 LQKENI. The CDR3 runs 14 residues. Trimming left V 3 bases short and J 6 bases short, with 14 bases between. The CDR3 protein is CASSPGGGADGYTF. CDR3 DNA: TGTGCCAGCTCACCTGGGGGGGGCGCGGATGGCTACACCTTC.

In this sample, this clone turned up a few times. The chain is built from TRBV2 and TRBJ2-5; 12 bases map to TRBD2. The germline gives CDR1 SNHLY, CDR2 FYNNEI. V shed 8 bases and J 5 bases; nucleotides not matched to a gene: 12. There are 16 residues in the CDR3. The CDR3 sequence is CASLEGRLAGVETQYF. In nucleotides, the CDR3 is TGTGCCAGCCTCGAGGGGAGACTAGCGGGGGTGGAGACCCAGTACTTC.

The CDR3 is CASSSTGSTDTQYF. The CDR3 bases are TGTGCCAGCAGCTCGACAGGGAGCACAGATACGCAGTATTTT. The chain joins TRBV7-9 to TRBJ2-3, with 7 positions matching TRBD1. Germline CDR1 SEHNR, CDR2 FQNEAQ (reference sequence). The CDR3 spans 14 residues. After removal of 4 bases from V and 0 bases from J, the junction contained 1 base not matched to a gene.

This chain links TRBV2 with TRBJ2-3, with 9 bases lining up with TRBD1. CDR1 is SNHLY and CDR2 is FYNNEI in the germline V gene. The trim removed 6 bases at V and 8 bases at J, leaving 9 bases unmatched. The CDR3 spans 14 residues. In DNA, the CDR3 is TGTGCCAGCAGCTACCGGGACAGGGAGGGTACGCAGTATTTT. It codes for CASSYRDREGTQYF. The whole variable domain, filled in from reference TRBV2 and TRBJ2-3, reads EPEVTQTPSHQVTQMGQEVILRCVPISNHLYFYWYRQILGQKVEFLVSFYNNEISEKSEIFDDQFSVERPDGSNFTLKIRSTKLEDSAMYFCASSYRDREGTQYFGPGTRLTVL.

This clone was seen only a few times. The V call is TRBV28, the J call TRBJ2-5; D possibly corresponds to TRBD2 (5 bases). V was trimmed by 6 bases and J by 1 base, leaving 12 bases between them. Germline V gives CDR1 MDHEN, CDR2 SYDVKM. The CDR3 covers 14 residues. DNA of the CDR3: TGTGCCAGCAGGAAGGGAGCCTTCCAAGAGACCCAGTACTTC. Its translation is CASRKGAFQETQYF.

Concerning this clone: In the same sample, other DNA sequences code for this CDR3. This chain connects TRBV18 to TRBJ2-7; D is unclear. Trimming cost V 3 bases and J 0 bases, with 6 bases left between them. Per the germline V gene, CDR1 is KGHSH and CDR2 is LQKENI. This CDR3 spans 13 amino acids. CDR3 nucleotide sequence: TGTGCCAGCTCACCGGGCAGCTCCTACGAGCAGTACTTC. It codes for CASSPGSSYEQYF.

CDR3 DNA sequence: TGCGCCAGCAACTGGGACAGGGTGAGGTATGGCTACACCTTC. Its translation is CASNWDRVRYGYTF. The chain is built from TRBV23-1 and TRBJ1-2, with 9 bases identical to TRBD1. TRBV23-1 is treated as an ORF (open reading frame) with a function not yet certain. The V segment lost 7 bases and the J segment 5 bases; nucleotides outside the gene matches: 8. The CDR3 loop spans 14 amino acids.

In this sample, this clone turned up a few times. The chain combines TRBV18 with TRBJ2-7, with TRBD1 matching 12 bases. CDR1 KGHSH and CDR2 LQKENI come from the germline V gene. The CDR3 totals 15 residues. V lost 2 bases and J lost 5; bases outside the gene matches: 4. CDR3 sequence: CASSPSGTGGHEQYF. For the CDR3, the DNA is TGTGCCAGCTCACCATCCGGGACAGGGGGCCACGAGCAGTACTTC.

This clone was seen a few times. The chain links TRBV4-3 to TRBJ1-2, with D perhaps TRBD1 (5 bases). The V end was cut by 1 base, the J end by 2 bases, with 14 bases between. Germline CDR1 and CDR2: LGHNA and YSLEER. CDR3 length: 16 residues. The CDR3 reads CASSQAGPGSNYGYTF. CDR3 coding DNA: TGCGCCAGCAGCCAAGCAGGGCCCGGCTCGAACTATGGCTACACCTTC.

The genes are TRBV28 and TRBJ1-1; D remains ambiguous. The germline V gene has CDR1 MDHEN and CDR2 SYDVKM. The CDR3 extends over 13 amino acids. Between the trimmed V and J ends, which lost 3 bases and 3 bases, there was a span of 8 bases. In nucleotides, the CDR3 is TGTGCCAGCAGTTTCGAGGCATACACTGAAGCTTTCTTT. This gives the protein CASSFEAYTEAFF.

This clone was seen more than once but under ten times. J is TRBJ2-7 and V is TRBV5-4, with 8 nucleotides matching TRBD1. The junction had 5 bases not matched to a gene; V was cut back by 4 bases and J by 2 bases. The CDR3 spans 14 residues. Germline CDR1 and CDR2: SGHNT and YYREEE (reference sequence). CDR3 residues: CASSVDRGTYEQYF. In nucleotides, the CDR3 is TGTGCCAGCAGCGTAGACAGGGGTACCTACGAGCAGTACTTC. Based on the CDR3 plus reference TRBV5-4 and TRBJ2-7, the full variable domain is ETGVTQSPTHLIKTRGQQVTLRCSSQSGHNTVSWYQQALGQGPQFIFQYYREEENGRGNFPPRFSGLQFPNYSSELNVNALELDDSALYLCASSVDRGTYEQYFGPGTRLTVT.

CDR3 sequence: CASSYGVQGPSPLHF. The CDR3 DNA is TGTGCCAGCAGTTACGGCGTTCAGGGCCCTTCACCCCTCCACTTT. The chain couples TRBV6-5 to TRBJ1-6, with a tentative D call TRBD1 (5 bases). The length of the CDR3 is 15 residues. Germline lookup yields CDR1 MNHEY and CDR2 SVGAGI. V dropped 2 bases and J dropped 9 bases, with 14 bases sitting between them.

The chain employs TRBV5-1 and TRBJ2-1; D not resolved. Germline-derived CDR1 and CDR2 are SGHRS and YFSETQ. CDR3 length equals 13 residues. The ends were cut back, 0 bases at V and 5 bases at J, with 6 bases in the middle. The CDR3 loop is CASSLAGHNEQFF. The CDR3 DNA sequence: TGCGCCAGCAGCTTGGCTGGGCACAATGAGCAGTTCTTC.

This clone was observed once. The J gene is TRBJ2-3, the V gene TRBV9; the match to TRBD2 covers 8 bases. The germline CDR1 and CDR2 sequences are SGDLS and YYNGEE. Trimming cost V 0 bases and J 5 bases; bases outside gene matches: 2. This CDR3 region has 14 residues. The DNA of the CDR3 is TGTGCCAGCAGCGTAGTAGCGGGGCGAGATACGCAGTATTTT. Translating it yields CASSVVAGRDTQYF.